This TCR beta chain came from a study of T cell responses to AZD1222 COVID-19 vaccine. Notes on this clone: What it recognizes is unknown.

The table came from immunoSEQ multiplex PCR; TCRdb's copy has only in-frame clones and leaves some out. The data show about 120,000 clones, approximately 91% seen once. Points from the study as a whole: As reported, nearly half of all spike-specific TCRs target variant regions that are unmutated.

This clonotype was sampled from an adult in good health. The input for sequencing was peripheral blood, taken on day 0 of AZD1222 vaccination.

The CDR3 loop reads CASSFPGQGGHEQYF. The CDR3 DNA sequence: TGTGCCAGCAGCTTCCCAGGACAGGGAGGCCACGAGCAGTACTTC. The rearrangement joins TRBV5-6 to TRBJ2-7, with TRBD1 matching over 8 bases. The CDR3 contains 15 residues. From germline, CDR1 is SGHDT and CDR2 YYEEEE. The ends lost 2 bases at V and 5 bases at J; junction bases unmatched: 9.